These T cell receptor beta chains were read from a single sample in a study of PD-1 blockade in mismatch repair-deficient tumors. Sequencing was performed with immunoSEQ multiplex PCR; in TCRdb, only in-frame clones are kept and a portion is missing. The sample yields about 130,000 clones, about nine tenths seen once. The specimen comprised peripheral blood, sampled roughly 67 weeks after starting pembrolizumab. The receptors shown here come from an adult with mismatch repair-deficient cancer. The CDR3 runs from the conserved cysteine through the conserved F or W. The D gene is left open where the match is weak. Rows give clone size only sometimes, using once, few, many, or a class for an expanded clone.

j_gene: TRBJ2-7
v_gene: TRBV6-5
d_gene: TRBD2
abundance: .
CDR3aa: CASSSVWTSISYEQYF
CDR3nt: TGTGCCAGCAGTTCCGTTTGGACTAGCATATCCTACGAGCAGTACTTC

j_gene: TRBJ2-7
v_gene: TRBV28
d_gene: TRBD1
abundance: .
CDR3aa: CASSPWGQNSYEQYF
CDR3nt: TGTGCCAGCAGTCCTTGGGGACAGAACTCCTACGAGCAGTACTTC

j_gene: TRBJ1-3
v_gene: TRBV2
d_gene: .
abundance: .
CDR3aa: CASSERSNSGNTIYF
CDR3nt: TGTGCCAGCAGTGAACGAAGCAACTCTGGAAACACCATATATTTT

j_gene: TRBJ2-3
v_gene: TRBV11-2
d_gene: .
abundance: .
CDR3aa: CASSLEVTDTQYF
CDR3nt: TGTGCCAGCAGCTTGGAGGTCACAGATACGCAGTATTTT

j_gene: TRBJ1-4
v_gene: TRBV30
d_gene: .
abundance: .
CDR3aa: CAWIGAQNEKLFF
CDR3nt: TGTGCCTGGATTGGGGCGCAGAATGAAAAACTGTTTTTT

j_gene: TRBJ1-2
v_gene: TRBV7-6
d_gene: TRBD1
abundance: few
CDR3aa: CASSLGTARGNYGYTF
CDR3nt: TGTGCCAGCAGCCTCGGGACAGCCAGGGGAAACTATGGCTACACCTTC

j_gene: TRBJ2-1
v_gene: TRBV5-4
d_gene: .
abundance: .
CDR3aa: CASSPSPASSYNEQFF
CDR3nt: TGTGCCAGCAGCCCGTCGCCGGCGAGCTCCTACAATGAGCAGTTCTTC

j_gene: TRBJ2-7
v_gene: TRBV11-3
d_gene: TRBD2
abundance: .
CDR3aa: CASSLAASGSYEQYF
CDR3nt: TGTGCCAGCAGCTTAGCGGCTAGCGGGAGTTACGAGCAGTACTTC

j_gene: TRBJ2-1
v_gene: TRBV5-1
d_gene: .
abundance: .
CDR3aa: CASNLEPGPYNEQFF
CDR3nt: TGCGCCAGCAACTTAGAACCCGGGCCGTACAATGAGCAGTTCTTC

j_gene: TRBJ2-1
v_gene: TRBV7-9
d_gene: .
abundance: .
CDR3aa: CASSHQAIRQGQYYNEQFF
CDR3nt: TGTGCCAGCAGCCATCAAGCTATTCGCCAGGGACAATACTACAATGAGCAGTTCTTC

j_gene: TRBJ2-7
v_gene: TRBV28
d_gene: .
abundance: .
CDR3aa: CASSLPPWGSQVEQYF
CDR3nt: TGTGCCAGCAGTTTGCCCCCTTGGGGGTCCCAGGTGGAGCAGTACTTC

j_gene: TRBJ2-3
v_gene: TRBV2
d_gene: TRBD2
abundance: .
CDR3aa: CASILKPGGGGDTQYF
CDR3nt: TGTGCCAGCATTCTGAAGCCGGGAGGAGGAGGAGATACGCAGTATTTT

j_gene: TRBJ2-7
v_gene: TRBV28
d_gene: .
abundance: .
CDR3aa: CASSLHGERSTEQYF
CDR3nt: TGTGCCAGCAGTCTCCATGGGGAACGTAGCACAGAGCAGTACTTC

j_gene: TRBJ2-1
v_gene: TRBV7-9
d_gene: TRBD2
abundance: .
CDR3aa: CASSLLEAGAYNEQFF
CDR3nt: TGTGCCAGCAGCCTACTGGAAGCGGGAGCCTACAATGAGCAGTTCTTC

j_gene: TRBJ1-2
v_gene: TRBV28
d_gene: TRBD1
abundance: .
CDR3aa: CASSWGRGQTKTNYGYTF
CDR3nt: TGTGCCAGCAGTTGGGGGAGGGGGCAAACTAAAACTAACTATGGCTACACCTTC

j_gene: TRBJ2-7
v_gene: TRBV5-1
d_gene: .
abundance: .
CDR3aa: CASSLVGDYEQYF
CDR3nt: TGCGCCAGCAGCTTGGTAGGGGATTACGAGCAGTACTTC

j_gene: TRBJ1-1
v_gene: TRBV7-2
d_gene: .
abundance: once
CDR3aa: CASSLVWGWGTEAFF
CDR3nt: TGTGCCAGCAGCTTAGTTTGGGGTTGGGGGACTGAAGCTTTCTTT

j_gene: TRBJ1-2
v_gene: TRBV28
d_gene: TRBD1
abundance: .
CDR3aa: CASSKDRDLYGYTF
CDR3nt: TGTGCCAGCAGCAAGGACAGGGACCTCTATGGCTACACCTTC

j_gene: TRBJ1-2
v_gene: TRBV10-3
d_gene: .
abundance: .
CDR3aa: CAISESASSNYGYTF
CDR3nt: TGTGCCATCAGTGAGTCGGCCTCTTCTAACTATGGCTACACCTTC

j_gene: TRBJ2-7
v_gene: TRBV27
d_gene: TRBD2
abundance: .
CDR3aa: CASSLSVSGKYEQYF
CDR3nt: TGTGCCAGCAGTTTATCGGTTAGCGGGAAGTACGAGCAGTACTTC

j_gene: TRBJ1-2
v_gene: TRBV7-9
d_gene: TRBD1
abundance: .
CDR3aa: CASSFTQGAKGYTF
CDR3nt: TGTGCCAGCAGCTTTACCCAGGGGGCGAAGGGCTACACCTTC

j_gene: TRBJ2-7
v_gene: TRBV7-9
d_gene: TRBD2
abundance: .
CDR3aa: CASSLETAGDSEQYF
CDR3nt: TGTGCCAGCAGCTTAGAAACAGCGGGAGACTCGGAGCAGTACTTC

j_gene: TRBJ1-5
v_gene: TRBV19
d_gene: .
abundance: .
CDR3aa: CASSPGFYSNQPQHF
CDR3nt: TGTGCCAGTAGTCCAGGGTTCTATAGCAATCAGCCCCAGCATTTT

j_gene: TRBJ2-7
v_gene: TRBV19
d_gene: TRBD1
abundance: .
CDR3aa: CASSARTGYEQYF
CDR3nt: TGTGCCAGTAGTGCGAGGACAGGCTACGAGCAGTACTTC

j_gene: TRBJ2-7
v_gene: TRBV5-1
d_gene: .
abundance: few
CDR3aa: CASSLWGDSLKSSYEQYF
CDR3nt: TGCGCCAGCAGCCTCTGGGGGGACAGTCTTAAAAGCTCCTACGAGCAGTACTTC